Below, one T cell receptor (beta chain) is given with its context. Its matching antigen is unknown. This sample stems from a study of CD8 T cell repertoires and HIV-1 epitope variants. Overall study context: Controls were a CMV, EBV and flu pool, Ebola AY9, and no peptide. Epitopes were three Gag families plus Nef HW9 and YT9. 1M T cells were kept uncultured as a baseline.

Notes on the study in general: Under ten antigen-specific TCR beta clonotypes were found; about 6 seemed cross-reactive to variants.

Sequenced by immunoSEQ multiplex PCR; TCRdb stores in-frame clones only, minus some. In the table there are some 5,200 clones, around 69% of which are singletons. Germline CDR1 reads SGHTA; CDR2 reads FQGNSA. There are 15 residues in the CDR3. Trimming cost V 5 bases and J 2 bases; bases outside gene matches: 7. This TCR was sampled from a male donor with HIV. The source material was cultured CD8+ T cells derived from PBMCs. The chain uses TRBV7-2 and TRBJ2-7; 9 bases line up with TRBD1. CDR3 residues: CASSRTGDFTYEQYF. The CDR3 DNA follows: TGTGCCAGCAGCCGGACAGGGGACTTTACCTACGAGCAGTACTTC.